These 19 T cell receptor beta chains share one sample of origin, sequenced in a study of blood T cell repertoires in COVID-19. Only in-frame clones appear in the TCRdb table, and some are missing; sequencing was by immunoSEQ multiplex PCR. The sample consists of 200,000 to 250,000 clones, 83% of them appearing once. The sample comprised PBMCs or T cells enriched from blood (not recorded which). The receptors derive from a woman in her 50s who had been exposed to COVID-19.

The CDR3 reads CASSLENRQAFF. The CDR3 nucleotides are TGTGCCAGCAGTTTAGAGAATCGCCAAGCTTTCTTT. This rearrangement joins TRBV28 to TRBJ1-1, with D unresolved. Trimming shortened V by 2 bases and J by 9 bases, and 10 bases separated the two germline ends. The germline gives CDR1 MDHEN, CDR2 SYDVKM. This CDR3 has 12 amino acids.

This clone was seen a few times. The chain has TRBV19 and TRBJ2-5, with a weak D call TRBD1 (5 bases). The germline V and J ends were trimmed by 5 bases and 7 bases, with 14 bases remaining between them. This CDR3 is built from 13 residues. The germline V gene encodes CDR1 LNHDA and CDR2 SQIVND (reference sequence). The DNA for the CDR3 is TGTGCCAGTAGTGGGCAGGGTCAGGCGACCCAGTACTTC. It yields the protein CASSGQGQATQYF. Supplemented by reference TRBV19 and TRBJ2-5, the full variable domain reads DGGITQSPKYLFRKEGQNVTLSCEQNLNHDAMYWYRQDPGQGLRLIYYSQIVNDFQKGDIAEGYSVSREKKESFPLTVTSAQKNPTAFYLCASSGQGQATQYFGPGTRLLVL.

The chain joins TRBV18 to TRBJ1-5; 8 nucleotides align to TRBD1. The J segment lost 11 bases and the V segment lost 3 bases, leaving 9 bases of the junction unmatched. In germline, CDR1 is KGHSH, CDR2 LQKENI. The CDR3 runs 14 residues. CDR3 nucleotides: TGTGCCAGCTCACCTATACAGGGGGAGGGCGCCCAGCATTTT. This codes for CASSPIQGEGAQHF. The full variable domain, completed using reference TRBV18 and TRBJ1-5, is NAGVMQNPRHLVRRRGQEARLRCSPMKGHSHVYWYRQLPEEGLKFMVYLQKENIIDESGMPKERFSAEFPKEGPSILRIQQVVRGDSAAYFCASSPIQGEGAQHFGDGTRLSIL.

This chain uses TRBV19 with TRBJ1-5; 7 bases align to TRBD1. This CDR3 is built from 17 residues. Per the germline V gene, CDR1 is LNHDA and CDR2 is SQIVND (reference sequence). V lost 4 bases and J lost 4; bases outside the gene matches: 13. The CDR3 sequence: CASSRRQGTNSNQPQHF. CDR3 bases: TGTGCCAGTAGTAGGAGACAGGGTACGAACTCTAATCAGCCCCAGCATTTT.

The CDR3 bases are TGTGCCAGCAGCAAGACTAGCGGGCCTCAAGAGACCCAGTACTTC. It specifies CASSKTSGPQETQYF. This chain joins TRBV5-4 and TRBJ2-5, with 10 bases fitting TRBD2. CDR3 length equals 15 residues. The germline V gene has CDR1 SGHNT and CDR2 YYREEE (reference sequence). V was pared by 4 bases and J by 2 bases, with 5 bases of the junction left unmatched.

With respect to this clone: One end of the junction fails to match germline, which may point to a read error. The chain is built from TRBV14 and TRBJ2-2, with D perhaps matching TRBD1 (6 bases). Germline-derived CDR1 and CDR2 are SGHDN and FVKESK. This CDR3 comprises 15 residues. CDR3 sequence (DNA): TGTGCCAGCAACCAACTGGGGGCCAGCACCGGGGAGCTGTTTTTT. As protein: CASNQLGASTGELFF.

V and J are TRBV2 and TRBJ1-3; D is uncertain. CDR1 is SNHLY, CDR2 FYNNEI, per germline. With 11 bases removed from V and 4 bases from J, the gap between germline ends came to 15 bases. This CDR3 spans 13 amino acids. The CDR3 loop reads CAGGLSPGNTIYF. For the CDR3, the DNA is TGTGCCGGCGGACTTAGCCCCGGAAACACCATATATTTT.

This chain uses TRBV6-6 with TRBJ2-1; the D is unclear. There are 14 residues in the CDR3. The V gene's germline CDR1 is MNHNY and CDR2 SVGAGI (reference sequence). Trimming left V 0 bases short and J 7 bases short, with 10 bases between. CDR3 DNA: TGTGCCAGCAGTTACTCTGAGCGTGGTAATGAGCAGTTCTTC. Residues: CASSYSERGNEQFF.

This chain connects TRBV18 to TRBJ2-7, with D possibly being TRBD2 (5 bases). The V gene's germline CDR1 is KGHSH and CDR2 LQKENI. Deletions cut 5 bases from V and 7 bases from J, with 18 bases between. The CDR3 runs 14 residues. CDR3 loop: CASSTRTAQKEQYF. CDR3 nucleotides: TGTGCCAGCTCAACGCGGACTGCCCAAAAGGAGCAGTACTTC.

This clone was seen once. CDR3 DNA: TGTGCCAGCAGTTTAGGAATTAGACAGGGGGCAGGAGATACGCAGTATTTT. Its translation: CASSLGIRQGAGDTQYF. V and J are TRBV27 and TRBJ2-3; 10 bases line up with TRBD1. From germline, CDR1 is MNHEY and CDR2 SMNVEV (reference sequence). The CDR3 sequence is 17 residues long. Trimming at V came to 2 bases and at J to 5 bases, leaving 10 bases not matched to a gene.

V gene TRBV7-2 combines with J gene TRBJ1-3, with D unclear. Germline loops: CDR1 SGHTA, CDR2 FQGNSA. Trimming shortened V by 0 bases and J by 7 bases, and 10 bases separated the two germline ends. The CDR3 runs 14 residues. CDR3 amino acids: CASSLAWEVNTIYF. The CDR3 nucleotides read TGTGCCAGCAGCTTAGCGTGGGAGGTGAACACCATATATTTT.

The J gene is TRBJ2-3, the V gene TRBV7-3; possibly TRBD2 for D (5 bases). Trimming cost V 5 bases and J 2 bases, with 11 bases left between them. The CDR3 totals 14 residues. Germline V lookup: CDR1 SGHTA, CDR2 FQGTGA. In nucleotides, the CDR3 is TGTGCCAGCAGCCTACGGGGATTCACAGATACGCAGTATTTT. Its translation is CASSLRGFTDTQYF.

The chain is built from TRBV28 and TRBJ1-2; TRBD1 might be the D (5 bases). Looked up from germline, CDR1 is MDHEN and CDR2 is SYDVKM. Trimming removed 7 bases at V and 7 bases at J, with 16 bases between. This CDR3 is 13 amino acids long. Here the CDR3 DNA reads TGTGCCAGCACCATTTCAGGGAATAGTGGCTACACCTTC. Residues: CASTISGNSGYTF.

The chain joins TRBV3-1 (or the pseudogene TRBV3-2) to TRBJ2-5; D not resolved. This CDR3 has 12 residues. The V gene lost 2 bases and the J gene lost 4 bases, with 5 bases spanning the gap. Germline CDR1 LGHDT, CDR2 YNNKEL (reference sequence). Written as DNA, the CDR3 is TGTGCCAGCAGCCAATCTCTAGAGACCCAGTACTTC. Protein sequence: CASSQSLETQYF.

V and J are TRBV10-2 and TRBJ1-2, with TRBD1 identical over 7 bases. Germline V gene lookup returns CDR1 WSHSY and CDR2 SAAADI. Losses at the gene ends were 5 bases for V and 6 bases for J; bases not matched to a gene: 9. This CDR3 is built from 14 residues. The chain's CDR3 is CASSPTGKRHGYTF. The CDR3 DNA follows: TGCGCCAGCAGTCCGACAGGGAAAAGGCATGGCTACACCTTC.

CDR3 coding DNA: TGTGCCAGCAGCCGGAGTGCGGGGGGCACTGAAGCTTTCTTT. It is translated as CASSRSAGGTEAFF. The rearrangement joins TRBV7-2 to TRBJ1-1; the D gene is possibly TRBD1 (5 bases). This CDR3 is 14 amino acids long. V dropped 5 bases and J dropped 4 bases, with 14 bases sitting between them. The germline gives CDR1 SGHTA, CDR2 FQGNSA.

The rearrangement joins TRBV15 to TRBJ2-7; TRBD1 matches at 7 bases. Germline CDR1 and CDR2: LNHNV and YYDKDF (reference sequence). This CDR3 contains 18 residues. The V gene end was trimmed by 0 bases and the J gene end by 2 bases; junction bases not matched to a gene: 13. In DNA form, the CDR3 reads TGTGCCACCAGCAGAGATATGGCGGTACAGGGGTTAGCCTACGAGCAGTACTTC. It translates to CATSRDMAVQGLAYEQYF.

The chain recombines TRBV12-3 or TRBV12-4 with TRBJ2-5, with D tentatively TRBD2 (5 bases). The CDR3 extends over 13 amino acids. V was shortened by 3 bases and J by 7 bases, with 12 bases between the two germline ends. The CDR3 DNA reads as TGTGCCAGCAGTTTGACTACCAAGGGGACCCAGTACTTC. As protein: CASSLTTKGTQYF.

The rearrangement uses TRBV5-1 and TRBJ2-3; the D gene is possibly TRBD1 (6 bases). V lost 0 bases and J 6 bases, leaving 20 bases between the germline ends. Germline-derived CDR1 and CDR2 are SGHRS and YFSETQ. This CDR3 region has 17 residues. The CDR3 spells CASSLVLPGRGVDTQYF. CDR3 bases: TGCGCCAGCAGCTTGGTTTTACCTGGCAGGGGAGTGGATACGCAGTATTTT.